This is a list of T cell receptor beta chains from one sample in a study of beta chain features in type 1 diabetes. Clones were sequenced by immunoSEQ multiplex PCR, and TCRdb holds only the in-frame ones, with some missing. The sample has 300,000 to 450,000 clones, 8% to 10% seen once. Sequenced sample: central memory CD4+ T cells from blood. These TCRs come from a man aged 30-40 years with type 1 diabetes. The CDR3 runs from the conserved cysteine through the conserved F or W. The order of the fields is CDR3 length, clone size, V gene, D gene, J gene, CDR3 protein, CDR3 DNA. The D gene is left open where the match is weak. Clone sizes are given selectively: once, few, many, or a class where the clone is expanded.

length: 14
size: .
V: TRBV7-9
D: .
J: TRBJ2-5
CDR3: CASSTLWAQETQYF
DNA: TGTGCCAGCAGCACCCTCTGGGCACAAGAGACCCAGTACTTC

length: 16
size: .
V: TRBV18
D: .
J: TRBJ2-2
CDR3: CASSPEGKANTGELFF
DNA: TGTGCCAGCTCACCGGAGGGTAAAGCGAACACCGGGGAGCTGTTTTTT

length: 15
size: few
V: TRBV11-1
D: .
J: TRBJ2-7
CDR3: CASSQDAGSPLEQYF
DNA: TGTGCCAGCAGCCAAGACGCCGGTTCGCCGCTCGAGCAGTACTTC

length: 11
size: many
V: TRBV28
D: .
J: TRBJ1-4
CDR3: CASRFNEKLFF
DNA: TGTGCCAGCCGTTTTAATGAAAAACTGTTTTTT

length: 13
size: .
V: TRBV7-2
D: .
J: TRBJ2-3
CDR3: CASSPGTRDTQYF
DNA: TGTGCCAGCAGCCCCGGGACAAGAGATACGCAGTATTTT

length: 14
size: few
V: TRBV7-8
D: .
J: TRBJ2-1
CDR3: CASSFGHKDNEQFF
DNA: TGTGCCAGCAGCTTTGGGCACAAAGACAATGAGCAGTTCTTC

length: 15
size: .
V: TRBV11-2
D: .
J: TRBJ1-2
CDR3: CASSLQGSSTLGYTF
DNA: TGTGCCAGCAGCTTGCAGGGGTCATCCACTTTAGGCTACACCTTC

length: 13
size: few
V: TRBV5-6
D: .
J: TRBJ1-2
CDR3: CASSLKVTYGYTF
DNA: TGTGCCAGCAGCTTGAAGGTGACCTATGGCTACACCTTC

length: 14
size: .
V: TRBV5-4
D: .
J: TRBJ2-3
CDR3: CASSEDRSTDTQYF
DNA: TGTGCCAGCAGCGAGGACAGAAGCACAGATACGCAGTATTTT

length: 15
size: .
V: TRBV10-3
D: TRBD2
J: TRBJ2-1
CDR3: CAISERGLAYNEQFF
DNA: TGTGCCATCAGTGAGAGGGGACTAGCCTACAATGAGCAGTTCTTC

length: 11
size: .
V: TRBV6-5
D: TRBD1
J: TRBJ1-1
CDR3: CASISQGAKLF
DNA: TGTGCCAGCATCAGTCAGGGGGCAAAACTATTT

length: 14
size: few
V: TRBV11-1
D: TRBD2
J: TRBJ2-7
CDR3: CASSLLAGGNEQYF
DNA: TGTGCCAGCAGCTTACTAGCGGGAGGAAACGAGCAGTACTTC

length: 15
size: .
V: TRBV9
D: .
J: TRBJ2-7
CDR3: CASSVGNGMADEQYF
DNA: TGTGCCAGCAGCGTTGGGAACGGGATGGCCGACGAGCAGTACTTC

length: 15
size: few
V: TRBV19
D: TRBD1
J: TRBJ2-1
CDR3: CASSSTGGLTSTQFF
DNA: TGTGCCAGTAGCTCGACAGGGGGCTTGACTAGCACCCAGTTCTTC

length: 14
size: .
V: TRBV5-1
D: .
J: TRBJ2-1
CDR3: CASRPGSGYNEQFF
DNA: TGCGCCAGCAGGCCAGGATCCGGGTACAATGAGCAGTTCTTC

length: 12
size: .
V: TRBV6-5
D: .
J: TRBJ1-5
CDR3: CASSTLNQPQHF
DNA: TGTGCCAGCAGTACTCTTAATCAGCCCCAGCATTTT

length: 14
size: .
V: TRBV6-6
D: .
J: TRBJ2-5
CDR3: CASRLGSYQETQYF
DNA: TGTGCCAGCAGGCTGGGTTCGTACCAAGAGACCCAGTACTTC

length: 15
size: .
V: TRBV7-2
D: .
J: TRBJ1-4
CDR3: CASSHHKGENEKLFF
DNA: TGTGCCAGCAGCCACCATAAGGGGGAAAATGAAAAACTGTTTTTT

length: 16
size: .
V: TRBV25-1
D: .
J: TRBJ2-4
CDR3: CASSDGGGLAKNIQYF
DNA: TGTGCCAGCAGTGATGGGGGAGGTCTAGCCAAAAACATTCAGTACTTC

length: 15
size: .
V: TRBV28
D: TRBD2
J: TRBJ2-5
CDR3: CASMTSGRNQETQYF
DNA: TGTGCCAGTATGACTAGCGGGAGAAATCAAGAGACCCAGTACTTC

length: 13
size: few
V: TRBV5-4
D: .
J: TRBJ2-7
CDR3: CASSRDSPYEQYF
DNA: TGTGCCAGCAGCCGGGACTCTCCCTACGAGCAGTACTTC

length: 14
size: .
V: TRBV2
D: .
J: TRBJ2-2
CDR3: CASRTSANTGELFF
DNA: TGTGCCAGCAGGACTTCCGCGAACACCGGGGAGCTGTTTTTT

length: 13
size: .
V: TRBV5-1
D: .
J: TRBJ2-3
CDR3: CASSLGNTDTQYF
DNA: TGTGCCAGCAGCTTGGGCAACACGGATACGCAGTATTTT

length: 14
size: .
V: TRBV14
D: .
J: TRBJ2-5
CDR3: CASSQDRTVSEQYF
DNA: TGTGCCAGCAGCCAAGACAGGACAGTAAGTGAGCAGTACTTC

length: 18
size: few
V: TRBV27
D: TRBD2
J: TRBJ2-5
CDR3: CASSPRRASGRVEETQYF
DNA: TGTGCCAGCAGTCCCAGGAGGGCTAGCGGGAGGGTAGAAGAGACCCAGTACTTC

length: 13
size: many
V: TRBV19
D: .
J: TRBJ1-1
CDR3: CASRVRGVAEAFF
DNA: TGTGCCAGTAGGGTCCGGGGGGTGGCTGAAGCTTTCTTT

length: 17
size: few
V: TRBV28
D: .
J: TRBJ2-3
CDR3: CASSLRSGRWGTDTQYF
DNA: TGTGCCAGCAGTTTGCGTTCCGGTCGATGGGGCACAGATACGCAGTATTTT

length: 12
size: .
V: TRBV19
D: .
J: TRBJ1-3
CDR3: CASSMERNTIYF
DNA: TGTGCCAGTAGTATGGAGCGCAACACCATATATTTT

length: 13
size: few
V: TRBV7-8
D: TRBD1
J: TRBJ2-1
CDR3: CASSIGTGYEQFF
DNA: TGTGCCAGCAGTATCGGGACAGGGTATGAGCAGTTCTTC

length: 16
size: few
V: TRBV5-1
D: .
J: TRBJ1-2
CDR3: CASSLGAGTLNYGYTF
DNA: TGCGCCAGCAGCTTGGGTGCCGGAACACTAAACTATGGCTACACCTTC

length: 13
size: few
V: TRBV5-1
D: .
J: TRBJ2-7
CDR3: CASSAQSSYEQYF
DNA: TGCGCCAGCAGCGCACAGAGCTCCTACGAGCAGTACTTC

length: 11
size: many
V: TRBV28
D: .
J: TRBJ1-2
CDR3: CASSVNYGYTF
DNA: TGTGCCAGCAGTGTTAACTATGGCTACACCTTC

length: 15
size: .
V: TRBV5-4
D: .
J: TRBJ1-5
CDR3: CASSLSGQLGSPQHF
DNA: TGTGCCAGCAGCTTGAGCGGACAGCTGGGTTCCCCCCAGCATTTT

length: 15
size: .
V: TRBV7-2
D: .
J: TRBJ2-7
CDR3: CASSLAVIRAYEQYF
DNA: TGTGCCAGCAGCTTAGCGGTCATTAGGGCCTACGAGCAGTACTTC

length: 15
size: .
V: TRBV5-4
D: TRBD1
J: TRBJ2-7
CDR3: CASSSGGQGAKEQYF
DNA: TGTGCCAGCAGCTCTGGGGGTCAGGGGGCGAAGGAGCAGTACTTC

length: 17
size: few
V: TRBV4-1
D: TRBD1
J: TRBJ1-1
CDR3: CASSQSPGGVGNTEAFF
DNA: TGCGCCAGCAGTCAATCGCCAGGGGGCGTCGGGAACACTGAAGCTTTCTTT

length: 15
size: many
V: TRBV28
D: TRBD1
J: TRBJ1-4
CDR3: CASSFTGGAGEKLFF
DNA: TGTGCCAGCAGTTTCACAGGGGGCGCGGGAGAAAAACTGTTTTTT

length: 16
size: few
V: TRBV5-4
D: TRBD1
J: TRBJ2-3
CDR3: CASSPQRTGSTDTQYF
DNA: TGTGCCAGCAGCCCGCAAAGGACAGGGTCTACAGATACGCAGTATTTT

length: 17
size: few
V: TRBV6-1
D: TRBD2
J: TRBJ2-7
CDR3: CASSGIGLAENSYEQYF
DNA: TGTGCCAGCAGTGGTATCGGACTAGCGGAAAACTCCTACGAGCAGTACTTC

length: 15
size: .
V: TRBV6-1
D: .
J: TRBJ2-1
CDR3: CASTLGADSYNEQFF
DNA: TGTGCCAGCACCCTCGGCGCGGACTCCTACAATGAGCAGTTCTTC

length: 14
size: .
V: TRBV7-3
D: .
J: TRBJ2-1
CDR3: CASSLTGIYNEQFF
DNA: TGTGCCAGCAGCTTAACCGGGATCTACAATGAGCAGTTCTTC

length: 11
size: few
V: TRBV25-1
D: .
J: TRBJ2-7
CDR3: CASSEYYEQYF
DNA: TGTGCCAGCAGTGAATACTACGAGCAGTACTTC

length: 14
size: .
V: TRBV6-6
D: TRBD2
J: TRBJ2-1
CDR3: CASSRGLETDEQFF
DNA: TGTGCCAGCAGTAGGGGACTAGAAACGGATGAGCAGTTCTTC

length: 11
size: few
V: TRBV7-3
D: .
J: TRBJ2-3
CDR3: CASSLADTQYF
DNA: TGTGCCAGCAGCTTGGCGGATACGCAGTATTTT

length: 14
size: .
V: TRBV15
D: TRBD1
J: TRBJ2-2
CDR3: CATSSQGAGGELFF
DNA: TGTGCCACCAGCAGCCAGGGGGCAGGCGGGGAGCTGTTTTTT

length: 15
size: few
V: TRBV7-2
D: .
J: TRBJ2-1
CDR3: CASSLEIDSYNEQFF
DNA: TGTGCCAGCAGCTTAGAAATCGACAGCTACAATGAGCAGTTCTTC

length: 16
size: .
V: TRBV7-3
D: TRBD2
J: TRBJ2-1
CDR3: CASSFGSSGSDNEQFF
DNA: TGTGCCAGCAGCTTTGGATCTAGCGGGAGCGACAATGAGCAGTTCTTC